This TCR beta chain was identified in a study of blood T cells in healthy people across ages. Study-wide findings and caveats: No conclusive comparison of naive versus antigen-experienced cells was possible with unsorted PBMCs.

Comment on this clonotype: The antigen is undetermined.

The donors, aged roughly 6 to 90, were healthy Caucasians from Russia. Primed by a sample-barcoded 5' primer and a J-beta primer mix, a second PCR proceeded for 7 to 11 cycles. TCRdb independently ran MiXCR on the 5' RACE reads; one entry per CDR3 protein. This sample has fewer than 2 million distinct CDR3 sequences, with about two fifths found just once. The TCR comes from a human donor in good health. Input material: blood.

CDR3 bases: TGTGCCAGCAGTGCGGGACCGAGCTATGGCTACACCTTC. Translating it yields CASSAGPSYGYTF. The J gene is TRBJ1-2, the V gene TRBV6-5; a weak D match, TRBD1 (5 bases). The CDR3 spans 13 residues. Germline CDR1 reads MNHEY; CDR2 reads SVGAGI. The germline V and J ends were trimmed by 5 bases and 4 bases, with 11 bases remaining between them.